This T cell receptor beta chain emerged from a study of blood T cell repertoires in COVID-19. Per the original data handling: Amplification with reference gene primers provided the estimates of nucleated cell counts. Assay used: immunoSEQ multiplex PCR; TCRdb lists only in-frame clones, some missing. V, J and clone size are taken as reported in that table, and D and trimming were inferred from the DNA itself. The data show some 100,000 clones, with approximately 90% seen just once and 4.8% held by the top ten. V was shortened by 1 base and J by 8 bases, with 9 bases between the two germline ends. Germline V gives CDR1 SGHTA, CDR2 FQGNSA. The CDR3 is 13 residues long.

The chain recombines TRBV7-2 with TRBJ1-3; D remains unclear. The sequenced material came from peripheral blood. This sequence was found in an elderly woman with active COVID-19. CDR3 nucleotides: TGTGCCAGCAGCTTAGGAGGGCGTGACACCATATATTTT. Translated: CASSLGGRDTIYF.